This TCR beta chain is from a study of blood T cell repertoires in COVID-19. Turning to the study itself: In each case, the material was cDNA or gDNA derived from T cells, B-cell-depleted T cells, or PBMCs.

V lost 5 bases and J lost 7; bases outside the gene matches: 7. The CDR3 spans 13 residues. Germline V gene sequence: CDR1 MNHEY, CDR2 SMNVEV (reference sequence). As originally analysed: How many nucleated cells were present was estimated from reference gene primer amplification. Here immunoSEQ multiplex PCR was the method, and the copy in TCRdb shows in-frame clones only, minus some. V, J and clone size were drawn from that table, and D and trimming were deduced from the DNA. The sample carries 100,000 to 150,000 clones, about 80% recorded once. The sequenced material came from peripheral blood. This receptor was taken from a woman aged 50 to 60 with acute or convalescent COVID-19. The V and J genes are TRBV27 and TRBJ1-2, with TRBD1 matching 7 bases. CDR3 loop: CASSKTGQTGYTF. CDR3 bases: TGTGCCAGCAGTAAAACGGGACAGACTGGCTACACCTTC.